This T cell receptor (beta chain) was identified during a study of T-cell memory formation after mild COVID-19. The CDR3 sequence is 15 residues long. Trimming stripped 6 bases from V and 3 bases from J, with 17 bases between. Germline V gives CDR1 SEHNR, CDR2 FQNEAQ (reference sequence). TCRdb re-analysed the 5' RACE reads in MiXCR, keeping a single row per CDR3 protein. Of 450,000 to 700,000 distinct CDR3 sequences detected, roughly 18% appear once; the ten largest clones hold 12%. This clonotype was counted a few times. The antigen is not known. Overall study findings and caveats: The study detected some responding clones in pre-infection memory, suggesting cross-reactive memory joined.

The receptor comes from an adult woman who had mild COVID-19 (a few samples of this study predate the infection). Cell type and time point are not known. Material: PBMCs or a T cell subset sorted from them (not recorded which). The chain links TRBV7-9 to TRBJ1-1, with unresolved D. CDR3 bases: TGTGCCAGCAGACTGGGAGCGGGTTTGGACACTGAAGCTTTCTTT. Amino acid sequence: CASRLGAGLDTEAFF.